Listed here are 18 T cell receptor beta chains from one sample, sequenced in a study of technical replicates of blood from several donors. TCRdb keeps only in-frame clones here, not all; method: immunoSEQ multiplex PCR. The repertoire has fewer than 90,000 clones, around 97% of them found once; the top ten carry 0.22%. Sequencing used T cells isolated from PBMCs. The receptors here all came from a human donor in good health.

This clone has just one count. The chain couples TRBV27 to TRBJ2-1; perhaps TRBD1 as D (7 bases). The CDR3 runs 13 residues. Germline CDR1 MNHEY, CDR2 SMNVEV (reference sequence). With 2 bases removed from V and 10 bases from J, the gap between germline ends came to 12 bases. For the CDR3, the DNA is TGTGCCAGCAGTTTAGTGCAGGGGGGCGAGCAGTTCTTC. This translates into CASSLVQGGEQFF.

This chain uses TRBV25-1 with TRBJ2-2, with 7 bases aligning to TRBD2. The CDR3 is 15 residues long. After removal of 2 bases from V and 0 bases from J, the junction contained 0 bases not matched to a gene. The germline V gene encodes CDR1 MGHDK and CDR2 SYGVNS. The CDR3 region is CASSELAANTGELFF. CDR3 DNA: TGTGCCAGCAGTGAACTAGCGGCGAACACCGGGGAGCTGTTTTTT.

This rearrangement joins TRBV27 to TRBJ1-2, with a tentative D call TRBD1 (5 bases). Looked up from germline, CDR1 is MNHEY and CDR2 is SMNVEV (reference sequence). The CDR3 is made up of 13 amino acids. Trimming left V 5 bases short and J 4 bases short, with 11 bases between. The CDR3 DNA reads TGTGCCAGCAGTGGGGCAGGCCCCTATGGCTACACCTTC. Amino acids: CASSGAGPYGYTF.

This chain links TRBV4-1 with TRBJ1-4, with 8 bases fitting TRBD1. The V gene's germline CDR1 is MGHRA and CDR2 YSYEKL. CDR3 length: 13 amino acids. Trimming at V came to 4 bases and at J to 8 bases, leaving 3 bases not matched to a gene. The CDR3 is CASSPGGWEKLFF. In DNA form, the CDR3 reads TGCGCCAGCAGCCCAGGGGGCTGGGAAAAACTGTTTTTT.

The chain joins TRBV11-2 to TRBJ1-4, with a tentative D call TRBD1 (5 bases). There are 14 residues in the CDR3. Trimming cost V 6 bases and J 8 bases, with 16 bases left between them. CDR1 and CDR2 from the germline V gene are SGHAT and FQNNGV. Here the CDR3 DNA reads TGTGCCAGCAGGCAGGGTACACTGAGAGAAAAACTGTTTTTT. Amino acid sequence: CASRQGTLREKLFF.

Written as DNA, the CDR3 is TGTGCCAGCAGTTTACCGCTTGTGGACAGACGATATGGCTACACCTTC. This codes for CASSLPLVDRRYGYTF. J is TRBJ1-2 and V is TRBV28; D is perhaps TRBD1 (6 bases). Germline lookup yields CDR1 MDHEN and CDR2 SYDVKM. The CDR3 is made up of 16 amino acids. V dropped 2 bases and J dropped 5 bases, with 18 bases sitting between them.

The CDR3, as DNA: TGCGCCAGCAGCCGAGGACAGGTCACAGATACGCAGTATTTT. As protein: CASSRGQVTDTQYF. The chain has TRBV4-1 and TRBJ2-3, with TRBD1 matching 7 bases. The J segment lost 2 bases and the V segment lost 4 bases, leaving 3 bases of the junction unmatched. The V gene's germline CDR1 is MGHRA and CDR2 YSYEKL. The CDR3 totals 14 residues.

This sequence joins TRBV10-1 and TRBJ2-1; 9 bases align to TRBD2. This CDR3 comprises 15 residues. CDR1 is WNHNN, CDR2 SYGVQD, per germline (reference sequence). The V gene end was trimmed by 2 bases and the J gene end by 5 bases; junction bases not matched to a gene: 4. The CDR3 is CASSEGAGGHNEQFF. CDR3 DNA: TGCGCCAGCAGTGAGGGAGCGGGGGGCCACAATGAGCAGTTCTTC.

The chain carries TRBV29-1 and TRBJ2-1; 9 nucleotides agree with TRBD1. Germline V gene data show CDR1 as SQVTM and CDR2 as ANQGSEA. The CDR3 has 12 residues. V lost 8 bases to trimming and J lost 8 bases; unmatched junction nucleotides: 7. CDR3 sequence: CSMNRGRDEQFF. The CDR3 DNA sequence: TGCAGCATGAACAGGGGGCGAGATGAGCAGTTCTTC.

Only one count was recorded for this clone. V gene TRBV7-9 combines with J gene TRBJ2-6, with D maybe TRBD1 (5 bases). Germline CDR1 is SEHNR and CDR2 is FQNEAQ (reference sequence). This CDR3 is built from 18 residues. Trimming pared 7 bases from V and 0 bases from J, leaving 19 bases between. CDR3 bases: TGTGCCAGCACTACCATGGACACTATTAGCTCTGGGGCCAACGTCCTGACTTTC. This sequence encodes CASTTMDTISSGANVLTF.

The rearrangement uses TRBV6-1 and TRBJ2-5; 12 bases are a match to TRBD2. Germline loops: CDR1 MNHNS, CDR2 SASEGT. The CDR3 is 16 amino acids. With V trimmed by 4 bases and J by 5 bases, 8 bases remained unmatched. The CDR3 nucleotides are TGTGCCAGCAGTGGAATGCTAGCGGGGGGGCAGGAGACCCAGTACTTC. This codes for CASSGMLAGGQETQYF.

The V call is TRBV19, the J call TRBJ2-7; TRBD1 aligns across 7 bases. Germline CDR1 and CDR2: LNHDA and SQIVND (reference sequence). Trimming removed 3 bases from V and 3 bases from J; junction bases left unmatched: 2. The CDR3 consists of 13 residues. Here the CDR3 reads CASSIGQVYEQYF. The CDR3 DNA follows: TGTGCCAGTAGTATCGGACAGGTCTACGAGCAGTACTTC.

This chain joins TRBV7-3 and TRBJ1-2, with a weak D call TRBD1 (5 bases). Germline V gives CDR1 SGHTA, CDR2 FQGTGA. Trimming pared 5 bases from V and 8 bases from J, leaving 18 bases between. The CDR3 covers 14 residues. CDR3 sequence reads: CASSPTTTDHGYTF. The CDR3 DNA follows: TGTGCCAGCAGCCCAACAACGACAGATCACGGCTACACCTTC.

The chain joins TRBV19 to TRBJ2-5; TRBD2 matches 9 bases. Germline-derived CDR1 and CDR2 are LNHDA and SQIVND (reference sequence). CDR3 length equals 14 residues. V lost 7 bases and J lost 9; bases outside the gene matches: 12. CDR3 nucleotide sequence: TGTGCCAGTACTTCTAGCGGGGCTGCTGGGTCCCAGTACTTC. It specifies CASTSSGAAGSQYF.

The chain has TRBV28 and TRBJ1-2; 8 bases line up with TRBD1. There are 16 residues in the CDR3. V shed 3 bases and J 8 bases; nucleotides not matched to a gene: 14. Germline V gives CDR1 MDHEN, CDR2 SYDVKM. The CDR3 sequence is CASSFVPTGVFQGYTF. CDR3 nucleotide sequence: TGTGCCAGCAGTTTCGTCCCGACAGGGGTCTTCCAGGGCTACACCTTC.

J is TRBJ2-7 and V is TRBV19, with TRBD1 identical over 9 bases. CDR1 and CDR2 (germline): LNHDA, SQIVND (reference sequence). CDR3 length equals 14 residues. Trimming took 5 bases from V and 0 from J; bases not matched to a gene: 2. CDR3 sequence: CASSDRGFSYEQYF. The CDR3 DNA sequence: TGTGCCAGTAGTGACAGGGGGTTCTCCTACGAGCAGTACTTC.

CDR3 region: CASSMDSNEQFF. The CDR3 nucleotides read TGTGCCAGCAGTATGGACAGCAATGAGCAGTTCTTC. The chain employs TRBV2 and TRBJ2-1; D might be TRBD1 (6 bases). Per germline, CDR1 SNHLY and CDR2 FYNNEI. V lost 5 bases to trimming and J lost 6 bases, with 8 bases between them. The length of the CDR3 is 12 residues.

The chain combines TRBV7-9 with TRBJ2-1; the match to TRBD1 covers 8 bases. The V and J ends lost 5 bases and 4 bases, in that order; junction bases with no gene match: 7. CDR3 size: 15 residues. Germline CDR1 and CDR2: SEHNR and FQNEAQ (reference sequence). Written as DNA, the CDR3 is TGTGCCAGCAGCATCCGGGACAGGAATTACAATGAGCAGTTCTTC. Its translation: CASSIRDRNYNEQFF. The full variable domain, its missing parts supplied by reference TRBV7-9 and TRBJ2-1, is DTGVSQNPRHKITKRGQNVTFRCDPISEHNRLYWYRQTLGQGPEFLTYFQNEAQLEKSRLLSDRFSAERPKGSFSTLEIQRTEQGDSAMYLCASSIRDRNYNEQFFGPGTRLTVL.